Each of the 31 T cell receptor beta chains below was sequenced from the same sample in a study of radiotherapy plus CTLA-4 blockade in lung cancer. Sequencing was performed with immunoSEQ multiplex PCR; in TCRdb, only in-frame clones are kept and a portion is missing. In the table there are approximately 67,000 clones, approximately 80% of which are singletons. The material was peripheral blood, obtained from a patient treated with radiotherapy plus ipilimumab. Every receptor here comes from a human donor with non-small cell lung cancer who had a partial response to radiotherapy plus ipilimumab.

The V call is TRBV11-2, the J call TRBJ1-3, with D unclear. Germline V gene sequence: CDR1 SGHAT, CDR2 FQNNGV. Trimming removed 5 bases from V and 4 bases from J, with 9 bases in between. CDR3 length: 13 amino acids. The CDR3 nucleotides are TGTGCCAGCAGCGTTGAGCCGGGAAACACCATATATTTT. This codes for CASSVEPGNTIYF.

J is TRBJ1-4 and V is TRBV18; 11 nucleotides match TRBD1. This CDR3 is built from 15 residues. Germline CDR1 is KGHSH and CDR2 is LQKENI. The ends lost 3 bases at V and 5 bases at J; junction bases unmatched: 2. CDR3 residues: CASSPRDRGNEKLFF. CDR3 in DNA: TGTGCCAGCTCACCTCGGGACAGGGGGAATGAAAAACTGTTTTTT.

This clone occurred a few times. The chain employs TRBV28 and TRBJ2-1; TRBD2 matches at 11 bases. CDR3 size: 16 residues. Germline loops: CDR1 MDHEN, CDR2 SYDVKM. Losses at the gene ends were 4 bases for V and 2 bases for J; bases not matched to a gene: 4. CDR3 in amino acids: CASSSLAGGAYNEQFF. Here the CDR3 DNA reads TGTGCCAGCAGTTCCTTAGCGGGGGGGGCCTACAATGAGCAGTTCTTC.

This chain connects TRBV18 to TRBJ1-1; a possible D gene is TRBD1 (5 bases). V was trimmed by 2 bases and J by 2 bases, leaving 18 bases between them. Germline loops: CDR1 KGHSH, CDR2 LQKENI. The CDR3 is made up of 17 amino acids. CDR3 sequence reads: CASSPGGVGSRNTEAFF. The DNA for the CDR3 is TGTGCCAGCTCACCAGGAGGGGTCGGATCGCGTAACACTGAAGCTTTCTTT.

The chain links TRBV7-6 to TRBJ2-3; D might be TRBD2 (6 bases). The CDR3 consists of 13 residues. Germline lookup yields CDR1 SGHVS and CDR2 FNYEAQ. V was clipped by 5 bases and J by 2 bases, with 8 bases between them. CDR3 bases: TGTGCCAGCAGCCGGGAGCTCACAGATACGCAGTATTTT. Protein: CASSRELTDTQYF.

This clone was detected only once. The chain uses TRBV11-2 and TRBJ2-3; the D gene is possibly TRBD2 (7 bases). The V gene lost 2 bases and the J gene lost 4 bases, with 16 bases spanning the gap. The CDR3 sequence is 16 residues long. The germline gives CDR1 SGHAT, CDR2 FQNNGV. For the CDR3, the DNA is TGTGCCAGCAGCTTACATCATGGAGGGGGGGCAGATACGCAGTATTTT. Protein product: CASSLHHGGGADTQYF.

This clone was counted only a few times. CDR3 in amino acids: CASSLGQGAAYGYTF. The CDR3 region has the DNA TGTGCCAGCAGCTTGGGACAGGGGGCAGCCTATGGCTACACCTTC. The chain has TRBV7-9 and TRBJ1-2; 12 bases are shared with TRBD1. V shed 3 bases, J shed 4 bases, and the junction held 3 bases outside the gene matches. Germline V lookup: CDR1 SEHNR, CDR2 FQNEAQ (reference sequence). The CDR3 spans 15 residues.

The V gene is TRBV6-6, the J gene TRBJ2-7; D perhaps matches TRBD2 (5 bases). CDR1 is MNHNY, CDR2 SVGAGI, per germline (reference sequence). This CDR3 region has 16 residues. Trimming removed 2 bases from V and 3 bases from J, with 17 bases in between. The CDR3 region is CASSYTDATDFYEQYF. CDR3 DNA sequence: TGTGCCAGCAGTTACACAGACGCCACGGACTTCTACGAGCAGTACTTC.

The rearrangement links TRBV16 to TRBJ1-1; D gene ambiguous. The V gene lost 3 bases and the J gene lost 1 base, with 9 bases spanning the gap. This CDR3 spans 14 amino acids. Germline CDR1 KGHSY, CDR2 FQNENV. CDR3: CASSQRPENTEAFF. CDR3 in DNA: TGTGCCAGCAGCCAGCGGCCTGAGAACACTGAAGCTTTCTTT. Complete variable domain (other parts from reference TRBV16 and TRBJ1-1): GEEVAQTPKHLVRGEGQKAKLYCAPIKGHSYVFWYQQVLKNEFKFLISFQNENVFDETGMPKERFSAKCLPNSPCSLEIQATKLEDSAVYFCASSQRPENTEAFFGQGTRLTVV.

This clone was seen just once. This chain joins TRBV28 and TRBJ1-5; no reliable D call. Germline loops: CDR1 MDHEN, CDR2 SYDVKM. V lost 6 bases and J lost 1, with 25 bases in between. There are 19 residues in the CDR3. The CDR3 protein is CASSLTFGVSERSNQPQHF. CDR3 DNA sequence: TGTGCCAGCAGCCTAACCTTCGGGGTGTCCGAGAGGAGCAATCAGCCCCAGCATTTT.

This sequence joins TRBV30 and TRBJ1-3; tentative D call: TRBD1 (5 bases). The CDR3 has 13 residues. Per germline, CDR1 GTSNPN and CDR2 SVGIG (reference sequence). The CDR3 DNA reads TGTGCGGTGGAGCTGGGGCACGGAAACACCATATATTTT. Translating it yields CAVELGHGNTIYF.

The J gene is TRBJ2-1, the V gene TRBV28; TRBD2 matches at 12 bases. With 2 bases clipped from V and 9 bases from J, the junction kept 5 bases outside the gene matches. The CDR3 has 15 amino acids. Germline V CDR1 and CDR2: MDHEN, SYDVKM. Here the CDR3 reads CASSLESSGRGEQFF. For the CDR3, the DNA is TGTGCCAGCAGTTTAGAGTCTAGCGGGAGGGGTGAGCAGTTCTTC.

V gene TRBV5-1 combines with J gene TRBJ2-3, with TRBD2 matching 8 bases. Germline V gene lookup returns CDR1 SGHRS and CDR2 YFSETQ. V was pared by 4 bases and J by 2 bases, with 6 bases of the junction left unmatched. CDR3 length: 15 amino acids. In nucleotides, the CDR3 is TGCGCCAGCAGCATACTAGCGGTCCACACAGATACGCAGTATTTT. This translates into CASSILAVHTDTQYF.

The gene calls are TRBV27 and TRBJ2-7, with D possibly being TRBD1 (7 bases). CDR1 MNHEY and CDR2 SMNVEV come from the germline V gene (reference sequence). CDR3 length equals 13 residues. Trimming took off 6 bases at V and 0 bases at J, with 9 bases between the two ends. The CDR3 protein is CASRRDSSYEQYF. CDR3 sequence (DNA): TGTGCCAGCAGGCGGGACAGCTCCTACGAGCAGTACTTC.

The sample holds a few counts of this clone. The CDR3 coding sequence is TGTGCCAGCTCCCCGTCAGGGGGCAACACCATATATTTT. This codes for CASSPSGGNTIYF. The chain couples TRBV27 to TRBJ1-3, with TRBD1 matching 8 bases. The germline V gene encodes CDR1 MNHEY and CDR2 SMNVEV (reference sequence). The ends lost 8 bases at V and 7 bases at J; junction bases unmatched: 7. CDR3 size: 13 residues.

This clone was counted a single time. This chain uses TRBV20-1 with TRBJ2-7; D might be TRBD1 (5 bases). V gave up 1 base and J gave up 10 bases, with 11 bases separating them. CDR1 and CDR2 from the germline V gene are DFQATT and SNEGSKA (reference sequence). This CDR3 contains 11 residues. CDR3 protein: CSARVQTEQYF. The CDR3 DNA follows: TGCAGTGCTAGAGTCCAGACAGAACAGTACTTC.

The rearrangement links TRBV29-1 to TRBJ2-1; D is possibly TRBD2 (7 bases). This CDR3 is 16 amino acids long. From germline, CDR1 is SQVTM and CDR2 ANQGSEA. V shed 0 bases and J shed 0 bases, with 12 bases lying between them. The CDR3 loop reads CSVEDPGGRSYNEQFF. CDR3 in DNA: TGCAGCGTTGAAGATCCCGGGGGGCGCTCCTACAATGAGCAGTTCTTC.

The chain is built from TRBV5-1 and TRBJ2-5, with a possible D match to TRBD2 (6 bases). V lost 2 bases and J 5 bases, leaving 16 bases between the germline ends. There are 15 residues in the CDR3. Germline V lookup: CDR1 SGHRS, CDR2 YFSETQ. CDR3 coding DNA: TGCGCCAGCAGCTTCTCCCCGGAGGGTGGTGAGACCCAGTACTTC. It is translated as CASSFSPEGGETQYF.

The chain carries TRBV29-1 and TRBJ2-7; 10 bases fit TRBD1. Germline V CDR1 and CDR2: SQVTM, ANQGSEA. The CDR3 is 13 residues long. J was trimmed by 7 bases and V by 3 bases; bases with no gene match: 6. The CDR3 DNA is TGCAGCGTTGAGAGACAGGGGGCGGGAGAGCAGTACTTC. As protein: CSVERQGAGEQYF.

The chain recombines TRBV15 with TRBJ2-7; D might be TRBD2 (6 bases). The length of the CDR3 is 14 residues. V was cut by 0 bases and J by 6 bases, with 12 bases left in between. Germline V lookup: CDR1 LNHNV, CDR2 YYDKDF (reference sequence). The DNA of the CDR3 is TGTGCCACCAGCAGAGACCCCCAGGGAGGCGAGCAGTACTTC. It translates to CATSRDPQGGEQYF.

The chain has TRBV30 and TRBJ2-3, with TRBD2 identical over 12 bases. Germline CDR1 is GTSNPN and CDR2 is SVGIG (reference sequence). CDR3 length equals 14 residues. J lost 1 base, V lost 5 bases, and 1 base had no gene match. The CDR3 region has the DNA TGTGCCTGGCGGACTAGCGGGGGCACAGATACGCAGTATTTT. Amino acid sequence: CAWRTSGGTDTQYF.

Written as DNA, the CDR3 is TGTGCCAGCTCACCGGAGACAGGCCTCTCTGGAAACACCATATATTTT. Protein: CASSPETGLSGNTIYF. This chain connects TRBV18 to TRBJ1-3; a weak D match, TRBD1 (6 bases). Germline lookup yields CDR1 KGHSH and CDR2 LQKENI. The ends were cut back, 3 bases at V and 0 bases at J, with 12 bases in the middle. The CDR3 contains 16 residues.

The V and J genes are TRBV11-2 and TRBJ2-1, with 13 bases lining up with TRBD2. The CDR3 contains 16 residues. Germline V gives CDR1 SGHAT, CDR2 FQNNGV. Germline trimming cut 5 bases from V and 1 base from J; bases unmatched to any gene: 2. The DNA for the CDR3 is TGTGCCAGCAGCCCGACTAGCGGGGGGTCCTACAATGAGCAGTTCTTC. It is translated as CASSPTSGGSYNEQFF.

The chain employs TRBV6-1 and TRBJ2-7, with a weak D call TRBD1 (6 bases). CDR1 is MNHNS and CDR2 is SASEGT in the germline V gene. CDR3 length: 14 amino acids. V gave up 4 bases and J gave up 0 bases, with 10 bases separating them. The CDR3 DNA sequence: TGTGCCAGCAGTGGAACAGGGTCCTCCTACGAGCAGTACTTC. Translating it yields CASSGTGSSYEQYF.

The chain links TRBV7-9 to TRBJ2-7, with D tentatively TRBD2 (5 bases). CDR1 and CDR2 from the germline V gene are SEHNR and FQNEAQ (reference sequence). The CDR3 spans 15 residues. V lost 3 bases to trimming and J lost 0 bases, with 12 bases between them. CDR3 region: CASSLRQRSSYEQYF. DNA of the CDR3: TGTGCCAGCAGCTTGAGGCAGCGGAGCTCCTACGAGCAGTACTTC.

The chain carries TRBV28 and TRBJ1-5; D unclear. The CDR3 is made up of 16 amino acids. V was trimmed by 10 bases and J by 0 bases, leaving 19 bases between them. CDR1 is MDHEN and CDR2 is SYDVKM in the germline V gene. Here the CDR3 DNA reads TGTGCCACCGCCCGAGACATTCTTTATAGCAATCAGCCCCAGCATTTT. As protein: CATARDILYSNQPQHF.

This clone came up a few times. This rearrangement joins TRBV5-4 to TRBJ2-7, with 8 bases aligning to TRBD1. Germline lookup yields CDR1 SGHNT and CDR2 YYREEE (reference sequence). Losses at the gene ends were 1 base for V and 5 bases for J; bases not matched to a gene: 8. The CDR3 length is 15 residues. The CDR3, as DNA: TGTGCCAGCAGCTTGCCGGGGACAGGAGGCCACGAGCAGTACTTC. It specifies CASSLPGTGGHEQYF.

V usage is TRBV5-5 and J usage is TRBJ2-7; tentative D call: TRBD2 (5 bases). Germline-derived CDR1 and CDR2 are SGHKS and YYEKEE (reference sequence). CDR3 length equals 12 residues. V lost 2 bases and J lost 4, with 7 bases in between. DNA of the CDR3: TGTGCCAGCAGCTTCCCGGGATACGAGCAGTACTTC. It yields the protein CASSFPGYEQYF.

The chain has TRBV7-8 and TRBJ1-5; D is unresolved. The V end lost 0 bases, the J end lost 2 bases, and 11 bases lay between the germline ends. Germline CDR1 SGHVS, CDR2 FQNEAQ. This CDR3 has 16 residues. CDR3 DNA sequence: TGTGCCAGCAGCTTAGCGTCAGGCGGGGGCAATCAGCCCCAGCATTTT. It translates to CASSLASGGGNQPQHF.

This sequence joins TRBV28 and TRBJ2-5; the match to TRBD1 covers 9 bases. Per germline, CDR1 MDHEN and CDR2 SYDVKM. Losses at the gene ends were 4 bases for V and 4 bases for J; bases not matched to a gene: 31. This CDR3 has 23 residues. The CDR3 DNA sequence: TGTGCCAGCAGTTCACTTTGGGGACAGTCAAGAGACGAGGAGACAGGGGGGTTAGAGACCCAGTACTTC. Its protein product is CASSSLWGQSRDEETGGLETQYF.

The rearrangement links TRBV5-1 to TRBJ2-7; 12 nucleotides agree with TRBD2. J was trimmed by 3 bases and V by 3 bases; bases with no gene match: 7. CDR1 is SGHRS, CDR2 YFSETQ, per germline. This CDR3 contains 16 residues. This chain's CDR3 is CASSSRTSGKVYEQYF. CDR3 nucleotides: TGCGCCAGCAGCTCCCGGACTAGCGGGAAGGTCTACGAGCAGTACTTC.